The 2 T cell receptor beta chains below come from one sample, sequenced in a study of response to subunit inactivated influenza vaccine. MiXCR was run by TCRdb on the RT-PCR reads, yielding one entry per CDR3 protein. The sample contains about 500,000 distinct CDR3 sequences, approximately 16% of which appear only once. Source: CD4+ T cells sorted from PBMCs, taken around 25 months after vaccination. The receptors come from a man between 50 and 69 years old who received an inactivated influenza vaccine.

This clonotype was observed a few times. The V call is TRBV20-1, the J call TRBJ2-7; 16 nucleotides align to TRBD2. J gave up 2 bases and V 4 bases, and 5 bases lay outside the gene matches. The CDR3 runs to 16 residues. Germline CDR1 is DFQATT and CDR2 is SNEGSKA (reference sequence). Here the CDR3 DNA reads TGCAGTGCTACCGGGACTAGCGGGAGGGCCGCCTACGAGCAGTACTTC. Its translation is CSATGTSGRAAYEQYF.

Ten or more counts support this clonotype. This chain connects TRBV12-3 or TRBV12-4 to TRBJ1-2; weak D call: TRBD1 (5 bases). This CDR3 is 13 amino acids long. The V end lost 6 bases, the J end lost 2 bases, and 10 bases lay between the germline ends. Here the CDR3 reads CASSRGKNYGYTF. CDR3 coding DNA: TGTGCCAGCAGCCGGGGCAAGAACTATGGCTACACCTTC.